The present TCR beta chain was sequenced within a study of blood T cell repertoires in COVID-19. Overall study context: The origin of the acute and convalescent COVID-19 samples was the United States, Italy and Spain. PBMCs, B-cell-depleted T cells, or T cells provided the cDNA or gDNA that made up the material.

V shed 2 bases, J shed 0 bases, and the junction held 7 bases outside the gene matches. CDR1 is LNHDA and CDR2 is SQIVND in the germline V gene (reference sequence). This CDR3 contains 18 residues. In the authors' methods: Amplification of reference gene primers provided the estimated nucleated cell counts. Clones were sequenced by immunoSEQ multiplex PCR, and TCRdb holds only the in-frame ones, with some missing. The D gene and trimming were derived from the DNA, and the V and J assignments and clone size from that table. The sample holds about 180,000 clones, about 81% seen once. The chain recombines TRBV19 with TRBJ2-5; 12 nucleotides agree with TRBD2. Material for sequencing was peripheral blood. The sequence was collected from a woman older than 75 with COVID-19, enrolled during active disease. The CDR3 is CASSILTSGGPYQETQYF. The CDR3 coding sequence is TGTGCCAGTAGTATATTGACTAGCGGGGGACCCTACCAAGAGACCCAGTACTTC.